This record concerns one T cell receptor (beta chain) sequence. The antigen remains undetermined. 13 Jbeta primers and 60 Vbeta primers were used for the PCR. Only in-frame clones appear in the TCRdb table, and some are missing; sequencing was by immunoSEQ multiplex PCR. The sample records over 60,000 clones, 65% to 85% being singletons. Germline CDR1 and CDR2: LNHNV and YYDKDF (reference sequence). The CDR3 consists of 17 residues. Trimming took off 0 bases at V and 8 bases at J, with 22 bases between the two ends. The source of the sample is a study of cytomegalovirus exposure and HLA in healthy donors. Whole-study findings and limits: A later analysis reportedly found fewer N-insertions in an Asian-associated ancestry cluster than the roughly 670-donor mean. A later analysis associated approximately 17,000 TCR beta sequences with HLA alleles at a 0.05 false discovery rate.

The chain links TRBV15 to TRBJ2-5; possible D gene TRBD2, 6 bases. The TCR comes from a man in his 70s in good health and CMV-seronegative. Specimen: PBMCs. The CDR3 is CATSRDLSGAIGRTQYF. In DNA form, the CDR3 reads TGTGCCACCAGCAGAGATCTCTCCGGTGCAATCGGGAGAACCCAGTACTTC.